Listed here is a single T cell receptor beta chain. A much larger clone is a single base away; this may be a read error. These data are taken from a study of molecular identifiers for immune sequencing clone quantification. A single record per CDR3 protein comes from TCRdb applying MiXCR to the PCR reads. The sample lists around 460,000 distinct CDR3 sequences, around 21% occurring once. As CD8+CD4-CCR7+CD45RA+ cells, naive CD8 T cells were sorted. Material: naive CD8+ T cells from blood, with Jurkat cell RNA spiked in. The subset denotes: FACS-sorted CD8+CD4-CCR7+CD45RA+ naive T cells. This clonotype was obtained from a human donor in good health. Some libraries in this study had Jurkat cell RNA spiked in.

CDR3 nucleotide sequence: TGTGCCAGCAGCCGAGATCGTGACAGTTCCTACGAGCAGTACTTC. As protein: CASSRDRDSSYEQYF. The chain recombines TRBV4-2 with TRBJ2-7; D may be TRBD1 (5 bases). V lost 4 bases and J 1 base, leaving 14 bases between the germline ends. The CDR3 spans 15 residues. Germline values: CDR1 LGHNA, CDR2 YNFKEQ.